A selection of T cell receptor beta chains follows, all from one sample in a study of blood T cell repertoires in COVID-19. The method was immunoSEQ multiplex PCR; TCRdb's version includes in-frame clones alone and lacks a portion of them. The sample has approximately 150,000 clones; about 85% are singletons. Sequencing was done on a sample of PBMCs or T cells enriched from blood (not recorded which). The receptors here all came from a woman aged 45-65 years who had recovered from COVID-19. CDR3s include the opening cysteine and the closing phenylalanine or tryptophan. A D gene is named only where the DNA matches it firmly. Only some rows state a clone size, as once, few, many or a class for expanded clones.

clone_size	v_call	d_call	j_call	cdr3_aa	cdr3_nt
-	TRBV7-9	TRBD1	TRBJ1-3	CASSASQGTRGNTIYF	TGTGCCAGCAGCGCCTCACAGGGGACTAGAGGAAACACCATATATTTT
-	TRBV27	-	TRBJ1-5	CASSSLTGINQPQHF	TGTGCCAGCAGTTCGCTAACAGGAATCAATCAGCCCCAGCATTTT
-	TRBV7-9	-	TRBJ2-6	CASSLRSSGANVLTF	TGTGCCAGCAGCTTACGGAGCTCTGGGGCCAACGTCCTGACTTTC
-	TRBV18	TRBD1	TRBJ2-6	CASSLDRAGANVLTF	TGTGCCAGCTCACTAGACAGGGCTGGGGCCAACGTCCTGACTTTC
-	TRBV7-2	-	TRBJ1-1	CASSLFRVGTEAFF	TGTGCCAGCAGCTTATTCAGGGTGGGTACTGAAGCTTTCTTT
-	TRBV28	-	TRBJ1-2	CASSLNPGYGYTF	TGTGCCAGCAGCTTAAACCCCGGCTATGGCTACACCTTC
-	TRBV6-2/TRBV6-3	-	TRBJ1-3	CASSPRTESGNTIYF	TGTGCCAGCAGCCCAAGGACTGAGTCTGGAAACACCATATATTTT
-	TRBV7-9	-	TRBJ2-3	CASSGTTDTQYF	TGTGCCAGCAGCGGCACCACAGATACGCAGTATTTT
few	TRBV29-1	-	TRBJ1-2	CSVAGGVGYTF	TGCAGCGTCGCGGGGGGGGTCGGCTACACCTTC
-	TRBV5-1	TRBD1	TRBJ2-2	CASARGQGNTGELFF	TGCGCCAGCGCGAGGGGACAGGGGAACACCGGGGAGCTGTTTTTT
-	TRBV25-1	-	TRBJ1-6	CASSAGTSRFPLHF	TGTGCCAGCAGTGCAGGTACGTCCCGATTCCCCCTCCACTTT
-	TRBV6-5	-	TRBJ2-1	CASSYEGVGQFF	TGTGCCAGCAGTTACGAGGGGGTTGGGCAGTTCTTC
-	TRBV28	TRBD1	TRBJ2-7	CASSDGQGMNEQYF	TGTGCCAGCAGTGACGGACAGGGAATGAACGAGCAGTACTTC
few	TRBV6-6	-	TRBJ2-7	CASSIAALTYEQYF	TGTGCCAGCAGTATAGCGGCACTAACCTACGAGCAGTACTTC
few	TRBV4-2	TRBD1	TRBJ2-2	CASKGQGDTGELFF	TGTGCCAGCAAAGGACAGGGGGACACCGGGGAGCTGTTTTTT
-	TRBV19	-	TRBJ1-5	CATTDWALSNQPQHF	TGTGCCACTACCGATTGGGCCCTTAGCAATCAGCCCCAGCATTTT
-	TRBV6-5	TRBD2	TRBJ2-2	CASSYAGLALELFF	TGTGCCAGCAGTTACGCGGGACTAGCACTGGAGCTGTTTTTT
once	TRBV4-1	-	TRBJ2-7	CASSPTPTDRGSYEQYF	TGCGCCAGCAGCCCTACTCCCACCGACCGAGGCTCCTACGAGCAGTACTTC
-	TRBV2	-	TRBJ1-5	CASSETGFGQPQHF	TGTGCCAGCAGTGAGACAGGCTTTGGTCAGCCCCAGCATTTT
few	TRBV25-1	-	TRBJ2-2	CASTGGFSMGTGELFF	TGTGCCAGCACCGGAGGTTTTAGCATGGGCACCGGGGAGCTGTTTTTT
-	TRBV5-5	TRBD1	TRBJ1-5	CASSPVDRGWNQPQHF	TGTGCCAGCAGCCCAGTTGACAGGGGGTGGAATCAGCCCCAGCATTTT
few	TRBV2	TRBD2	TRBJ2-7	CASSVGGLASHEQYF	TGTGCCAGCAGTGTAGGGGGACTAGCTTCCCACGAGCAGTACTTC
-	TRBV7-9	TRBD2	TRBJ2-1	CASSFGSTSGSNEQFF	TGTGCCAGCAGCTTCGGGTCGACTAGCGGGAGCAATGAGCAGTTCTTC
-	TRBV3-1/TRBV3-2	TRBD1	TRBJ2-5	CASSLRTGEGTQYF	TGTGCCAGCAGCCTGAGGACAGGGGAGGGGACCCAGTACTTC
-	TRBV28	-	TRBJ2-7	CASSLTPSYEQYF	TGTGCCAGCAGCCTAACCCCCTCCTACGAGCAGTACTTC
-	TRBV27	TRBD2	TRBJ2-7	CASSLPTTLAGGGYEQYF	TGTGCCAGCAGTTTACCTACCACGCTGGCGGGAGGGGGGTACGAGCAGTACTTC
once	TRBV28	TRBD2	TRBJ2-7	CASTLGSASGRGGGGEQYF	TGTGCCAGCACCTTGGGGTCGGCTAGCGGGCGAGGCGGGGGAGGGGAGCAGTACTTC
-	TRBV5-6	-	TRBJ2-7	CASSLASEQYF	TGTGCCAGCAGCTTGGCCTCTGAGCAGTACTTC
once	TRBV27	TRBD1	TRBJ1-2	CASSLRGTGQVYGYTF	TGTGCCAGCAGCCTTCGAGGAACGGGACAGGTCTATGGCTACACCTTC
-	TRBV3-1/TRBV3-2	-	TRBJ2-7	CASSRQTALSSYEQYF	TGTGCCAGCAGCCGACAGACGGCCCTCAGCTCCTACGAGCAGTACTTC
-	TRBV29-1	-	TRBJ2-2	CSVVKKNTGELFF	TGCAGCGTTGTTAAAAAGAACACCGGGGAGCTGTTTTTT
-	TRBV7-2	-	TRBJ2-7	CASSLTGTVPYEQYF	TGTGCCAGCAGCTTGACTGGGACTGTCCCCTACGAGCAGTACTTC
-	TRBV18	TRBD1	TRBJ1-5	CASSPDRGYNQPQHF	TGTGCCAGCTCACCAGACAGGGGCTACAATCAGCCCCAGCATTTT
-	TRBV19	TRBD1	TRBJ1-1	CASLRGTGGVGKGTEAFF	TGTGCCAGTTTGCGCGGGACAGGGGGCGTGGGTAAGGGCACTGAAGCTTTCTTT
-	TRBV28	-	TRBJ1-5	CASNKQGSQHF	TGTGCCAGCAACAAACAGGGCTCCCAGCATTTT
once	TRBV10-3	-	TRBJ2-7	CAISYSDRNTYEQYF	TGTGCCATCAGCTATTCAGACAGGAACACCTACGAGCAGTACTTC
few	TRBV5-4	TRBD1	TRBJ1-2	CASSSTGGILDYGYTF	TGTGCCAGCAGCTCGACAGGGGGTATTCTTGACTATGGCTACACCTTC
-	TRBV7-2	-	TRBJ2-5	CASSLDRQETQYF	TGTGCCAGCAGCTTAGACAGGCAAGAGACCCAGTACTTC
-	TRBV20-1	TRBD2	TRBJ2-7	CSASIIFKSGSLGEQYF	TGCAGTGCTAGTATTATATTTAAGAGCGGGAGTTTAGGCGAGCAGTACTTC
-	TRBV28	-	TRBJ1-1	CASSGLNTEAFF	TGTGCCAGCAGCGGGTTGAACACTGAAGCTTTCTTT
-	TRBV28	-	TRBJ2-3	CASTPRATDTQYF	TGTGCCAGCACCCCGAGGGCCACAGATACGCAGTATTTT
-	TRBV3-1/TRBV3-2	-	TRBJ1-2	CACASARYGYTF	TGTGCCTGCGCAAGTGCTCGCTATGGCTACACCTTC
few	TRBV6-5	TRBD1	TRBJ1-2	CASSYGGTVNYGYTF	TGTGCCAGCAGTTATGGAGGGACAGTTAACTATGGCTACACCTTC
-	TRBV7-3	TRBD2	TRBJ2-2	CASSFSGGRTLPTGELFF	TGTGCCAGCAGCTTTAGCGGGGGCCGAACCCTACCCACCGGGGAGCTGTTTTTT
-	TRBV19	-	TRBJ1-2	CATGNYGYTF	TGTGCTACAGGGAACTATGGCTACACCTTC
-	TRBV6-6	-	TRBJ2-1	CASYLGALSSYNEQFF	TGTGCCAGCTACTTGGGGGCCCTGAGCTCCTACAATGAGCAGTTCTTC
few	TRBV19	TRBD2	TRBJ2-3	CASSIFSGGENTQYF	TGTGCCAGTAGTATCTTTAGCGGGGGGGAAAATACGCAGTATTTT
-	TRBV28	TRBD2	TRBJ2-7	CASSPRLADYEQYF	TGTGCCAGCAGTCCACGACTAGCGGACTACGAGCAGTACTTC
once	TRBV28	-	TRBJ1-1	CASTMKGGRPAFF	TGTGCCAGCACCATGAAAGGAGGTCGTCCAGCTTTCTTT
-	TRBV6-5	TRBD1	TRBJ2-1	CASTVGTAFREQFF	TGTGCCAGCACCGTCGGGACAGCTTTTAGGGAGCAGTTCTTC
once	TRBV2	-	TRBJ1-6	CASSVTGRANSPLHF	TGTGCCAGCAGTGTCACAGGGCGTGCCAATTCACCCCTCCACTTT
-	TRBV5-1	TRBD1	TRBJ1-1	CASRGGGAVTEAFF	TGCGCCAGCAGAGGAGGGGGCGCGGTCACTGAAGCTTTCTTT
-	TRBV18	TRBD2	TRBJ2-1	CASSPSGAVEQFF	TGTGCCAGCTCACCTAGCGGGGCTGTTGAGCAGTTCTTC
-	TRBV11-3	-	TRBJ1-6	CASSLDPNNSPLHF	TGTGCCAGCAGCTTAGATCCTAATAATTCACCCCTCCACTTT
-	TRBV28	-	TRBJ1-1	CASSFDRKPGTEAFF	TGTGCCAGCAGTTTCGACAGGAAGCCGGGCACTGAAGCTTTCTTT
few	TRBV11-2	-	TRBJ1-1	CASSLRGRAFF	TGTGCCAGCAGCTTGCGGGGGCGAGCTTTCTTT
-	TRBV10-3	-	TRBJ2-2	CAITGNTGELFF	TGTGCCATCACCGGGAACACCGGGGAGCTGTTTTTT
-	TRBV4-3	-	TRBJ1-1	CASSQDRTEAFF	TGCGCCAGCAGCCAAGATCGCACTGAAGCTTTCTTT
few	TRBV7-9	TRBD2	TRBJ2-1	CASSGIRTSGGNEQFF	TGTGCCAGCAGCGGAATCCGGACTAGCGGGGGCAATGAGCAGTTCTTC
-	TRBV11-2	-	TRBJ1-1	CASSVLNTEAFF	TGTGCCAGCAGCGTACTCAACACTGAAGCTTTCTTT